The 25 T cell receptor beta chains below all came from one sample that was sequenced in a study of OX40 agonist ivuxolimab in advanced cancers. Libraries were prepared by immunoSEQ multiplex PCR; TCRdb keeps only in-frame clonotypes and omits some of them. The data contain 75,000 to 85,000 clones, roughly 84% of them singletons. The material sequenced was CD4+ or CD8+ T cells sorted from blood, taken in a trial of the OX40 agonist ivuxolimab. These receptors originate from an adult with an advanced solid tumor such as melanoma, head and neck, liver or kidney cancer.

This clone was recorded a few times. The V gene is TRBV5-5, the J gene TRBJ2-7, with 8 bases lining up with TRBD2. J gave up 2 bases and V 0 bases, and 10 bases lay outside the gene matches. Per germline, CDR1 SGHKS and CDR2 YYEKEE (reference sequence). The CDR3 consists of 17 residues. The CDR3 loop is CASSLAASGSWAYEQYF. CDR3 DNA sequence: TGTGCCAGCAGCTTGGCGGCAAGCGGGAGTTGGGCCTACGAGCAGTACTTC. Based on the CDR3 plus reference TRBV5-5 and TRBJ2-7, the full variable domain is DAGVTQSPTHLIKTRGQQVTLRCSPISGHKSVSWYQQVLGQGPQFIFQYYEKEERGRGNFPDRFSARQFPNYSSELNVNALLLGDSALYLCASSLAASGSWAYEQYFGPGTRLTVT.

The rearrangement uses TRBV4-3 and TRBJ2-2; D might be TRBD2 (6 bases). CDR1 LGHNA and CDR2 YSLEER come from the germline V gene. The CDR3 totals 18 residues. The V end was cut by 0 bases, the J end by 6 bases, with 20 bases between. The CDR3 is CASSQDFERVSVAGELFF. The CDR3 region has the DNA TGCGCCAGCAGCCAAGATTTTGAGCGGGTGTCTGTGGCCGGGGAGCTGTTTTTT.

The chain couples TRBV5-1 to TRBJ2-1; D is uncertain. The germline V gene has CDR1 SGHRS and CDR2 YFSETQ. Trimming removed 3 bases at V and 0 bases at J, with 10 bases between. The CDR3 loop spans 15 amino acids. The CDR3 nucleotides are TGCGCCAGCAGCTATGGCCAGAACTCCTACAATGAGCAGTTCTTC. It encodes CASSYGQNSYNEQFF.

The chain recombines TRBV19 with TRBJ1-5; D gene uncertain. Germline V lookup: CDR1 LNHDA, CDR2 SQIVND (reference sequence). The CDR3 covers 13 residues. The V end was cut by 6 bases, the J end by 4 bases, with 10 bases between. CDR3 DNA: TGTGCCAGTAGCGCGACCACAAATCAGCCCCAGCATTTT. Translating it yields CASSATTNQPQHF. Looking up the rest from reference TRBV19 and TRBJ1-5 gives the full variable domain: DGGITQSPKYLFRKEGQNVTLSCEQNLNHDAMYWYRQDPGQGLRLIYYSQIVNDFQKGDIAEGYSVSREKKESFPLTVTSAQKNPTAFYLCASSATTNQPQHFGDGTRLSIL.

V gene TRBV2 combines with J gene TRBJ1-3, with TRBD1 matching 8 bases. The CDR3 spans 13 residues. Germline assignment: CDR1 SNHLY and CDR2 FYNNEI. J gave up 2 bases and V 6 bases, and 0 bases lay outside the gene matches. The CDR3 coding sequence is TGTGCCAGCAGGGGACAGGCTGGAAACACCATATATTTT. It translates to CASRGQAGNTIYF.

V is TRBV11-2 and J is TRBJ2-1; D tentatively reads TRBD1 or TRBD2 (5 bases each). Germline V gene data show CDR1 as SGHAT and CDR2 as FQNNGV. CDR3 size: 16 residues. V was shortened by 2 bases and J by 3 bases, with 14 bases between the two germline ends. The chain's CDR3 is CASSLISGTYYNEQFF. In nucleotides, the CDR3 is TGTGCCAGCAGCTTAATAAGTGGGACCTACTACAATGAGCAGTTCTTC.

This chain connects TRBV9 to TRBJ2-3, with TRBD2 matching over 13 bases. Germline V lookup: CDR1 SGDLS, CDR2 YYNGEE. V dropped 7 bases and J dropped 4; count of bases not matched to a gene: 6. This CDR3 region has 15 residues. The CDR3, as DNA: TGTGCCAGCGGGCCGGGACTAGCGGGACCAGATACGCAGTATTTT. Amino acid sequence: CASGPGLAGPDTQYF.

This chain links TRBV10-1 with TRBJ2-5; the D gene is possibly TRBD1 (5 bases). Trimming pared 3 bases from V and 1 base from J, leaving 6 bases between. Germline CDR1 and CDR2: WNHNN and SYGVQD (reference sequence). The CDR3 length is 13 residues. The CDR3 DNA is TGCGCCAGCAGTGAAGGGGTCCAAGAGACCCAGTACTTC. It codes for CASSEGVQETQYF.

This sequence joins TRBV2 and TRBJ2-5; a possible D gene is TRBD2 (5 bases). This CDR3 contains 14 residues. Germline V gene data show CDR1 as SNHLY and CDR2 as FYNNEI. Trimming removed 8 bases from V and 9 bases from J, with 22 bases in between. The CDR3 DNA reads as TGTGCCAGCGGGGAGACAAACTGGGAAGCGGCCCAGTACTTC. Its translation is CASGETNWEAAQYF.

J is TRBJ2-3 and V is TRBV11-2; 8 bases line up with TRBD2. Germline CDR1 is SGHAT and CDR2 is FQNNGV. The length of the CDR3 is 18 residues. The V gene end was trimmed by 4 bases and the J gene end by 0 bases; junction bases not matched to a gene: 12. CDR3 DNA sequence: TGTGCCAGCAGCTCAGAGGGGTGGACTAGCAAAAGCACAGATACGCAGTATTTT. Translating it yields CASSSEGWTSKSTDTQYF.

The CDR3 nucleotides are TGCGCCAGCAGTGAGCTCCTGGGGGCGCAGTATTTT. This sequence encodes CASSELLGAQYF. The gene calls are TRBV10-2 and TRBJ2-3; D is perhaps TRBD1 or TRBD2 (5 bases each). V lost 2 bases and J 10 bases, leaving 10 bases between the germline ends. CDR3 size: 12 residues. CDR1 and CDR2 (germline): WSHSY, SAAADI.

This chain connects TRBV7-2 to TRBJ1-1; tentatively, D is TRBD1 (5 bases). CDR1 is SGHTA and CDR2 is FQGNSA in the germline V gene. The ends were cut back, 5 bases at V and 11 bases at J, with 18 bases in the middle. This CDR3 contains 13 residues. The CDR3 protein is CASSHRDPDRAFF. CDR3 coding DNA: TGTGCCAGCAGCCACCGGGACCCCGATAGGGCTTTCTTT.

This chain joins TRBV9 and TRBJ2-4; D is ambiguous. The CDR3 runs 16 residues. Germline values: CDR1 SGDLS, CDR2 YYNGEE. Trimming removed 1 base at V and 5 bases at J, with 16 bases between. This chain's CDR3 is CASSVSSHPPQNIQYF. The CDR3, as DNA: TGTGCCAGCAGCGTAAGCAGTCACCCGCCCCAAAACATTCAGTACTTC.

V is TRBV11-2 and J is TRBJ2-7; D uncertain. The CDR3 has 12 residues. Per germline, CDR1 SGHAT and CDR2 FQNNGV. V lost 1 base and J 5 bases, leaving 6 bases between the germline ends. Here the CDR3 DNA reads TGTGCCAGCAGCTTAGGGTTTGACGAGCAGTACTTC. Translating gives CASSLGFDEQYF.

The chain combines TRBV9 with TRBJ1-2, with a weak D call TRBD1 (6 bases). The CDR3 length is 13 residues. Germline V gene data show CDR1 as SGDLS and CDR2 as YYNGEE. V lost 4 bases to trimming and J lost 6 bases, with 13 bases between them. The CDR3 region has the DNA TGTGCCAGCAGCCCAGCGGGGACAAATGGCTACACCTTC. Protein product: CASSPAGTNGYTF.

This chain uses TRBV5-1 with TRBJ2-1, with 12 bases fitting TRBD2. The length of the CDR3 is 20 residues. The germline V gene has CDR1 SGHRS and CDR2 YFSETQ. The V and J ends lost 0 bases and 0 bases, in that order; junction bases with no gene match: 10. DNA for the CDR3: TGCGCCAGCAGCTTGGTGGCTAGCGGGAGGGTTCTAAGCTCCTACAATGAGCAGTTCTTC. Its translation: CASSLVASGRVLSSYNEQFF.

The chain combines TRBV5-1 with TRBJ2-7; 11 bases are shared with TRBD1. Trimming cost V 2 bases and J 2 bases; bases outside gene matches: 6. The CDR3 spans 16 residues. CDR1 and CDR2 (germline): SGHRS, YFSETQ. In DNA, the CDR3 is TGCGCCAGCAGCTTAAAACCGGGACAGGGGGCCTACGAGCAGTACTTC. Its translation: CASSLKPGQGAYEQYF.

This clone appeared a single time. This chain connects TRBV5-6 to TRBJ1-2, with a possible D match to TRBD1 (5 bases). Trimming stripped 2 bases from V and 4 bases from J, with 15 bases between. CDR3 size: 15 residues. In germline, CDR1 is SGHDT, CDR2 YYEEEE. CDR3 residues: CASSFGRGGSYGYTF. The CDR3 DNA is TGTGCCAGCAGCTTCGGGCGGGGGGGGAGCTATGGCTACACCTTC.

The gene calls are TRBV5-1 and TRBJ2-1; the D gene is possibly TRBD2 (5 bases). Germline values: CDR1 SGHRS, CDR2 YFSETQ. CDR3 length equals 16 residues. V was pared by 4 bases and J by 1 base, with 15 bases between. The CDR3 protein is CASSPDGIVSYNEQFF. The CDR3 region has the DNA TGCGCCAGCAGCCCCGACGGGATAGTGTCCTACAATGAGCAGTTCTTC.

The CDR3 here is CASSSVGFVGRTGELFF. CDR3 coding DNA: TGTGCCAGCAGCTCGGTAGGGTTCGTGGGGAGAACCGGGGAGCTGTTTTTT. This sequence joins TRBV11-3 and TRBJ2-2; TRBD2 might be the D (5 bases). The CDR3 has 17 residues. The germline V gene has CDR1 SGHNT and CDR2 YENEEA. The V end lost 4 bases, the J end lost 5 bases, and 20 bases lay between the germline ends.

V gene TRBV19 combines with J gene TRBJ2-7; D is uncertain. This CDR3 is built from 15 residues. Germline CDR1 is LNHDA and CDR2 is SQIVND (reference sequence). V lost 1 base, J lost 2 bases, and 12 bases lay in between. CDR3 sequence reads: CASSIGRTSTYEQYF. DNA of the CDR3: TGTGCCAGTAGTATAGGCAGGACGAGTACCTACGAGCAGTACTTC.

V usage is TRBV19 and J usage is TRBJ2-2; a possible D gene is TRBD2 (6 bases). Germline loops: CDR1 LNHDA, CDR2 SQIVND (reference sequence). V lost 1 base, J lost 0 bases, and 9 bases lay in between. This CDR3 is 16 amino acids long. CDR3 in DNA: TGTGCCAGTAGTATAGCACTAGCAGCGAACACCGGGGAGCTGTTTTTT. Translating gives CASSIALAANTGELFF.

In its sample, this clone was seen a few times. V is TRBV7-9 and J is TRBJ1-2; TRBD1 is a possible D gene (5 bases). Between the trimmed V and J ends, which lost 2 bases and 2 bases, there was a span of 12 bases. CDR3 length: 15 residues. CDR1 is SEHNR and CDR2 is FQNEAQ in the germline V gene (reference sequence). The CDR3 protein is CASSLQAGFNYGYTF. CDR3 DNA sequence: TGTGCCAGCAGCTTACAGGCAGGGTTCAACTATGGCTACACCTTC.

The V and J genes are TRBV9 and TRBJ2-7; D may be TRBD1 (6 bases). Deletions cut 0 bases from V and 3 bases from J, with 10 bases between. The germline gives CDR1 SGDLS, CDR2 YYNGEE. The CDR3 contains 14 residues. The CDR3 DNA reads TGTGCCAGCAGCGTAGGAGGGGGACACTACGAGCAGTACTTC. This gives the protein CASSVGGGHYEQYF.

The V and J genes are TRBV10-3 and TRBJ2-5; tentatively, D is TRBD1 (5 bases). This CDR3 spans 15 amino acids. The V and J ends lost 3 bases and 4 bases respectively, with 15 bases between them. Looked up from germline, CDR1 is ENHRY and CDR2 is SYGVKD. The CDR3 protein is CAISDWLAGAETQYF. DNA for the CDR3: TGTGCCATCAGTGATTGGCTGGCTGGGGCAGAGACCCAGTACTTC.